This T cell receptor beta chain was observed in a study of cytomegalovirus exposure and HLA in healthy donors. Study-wide context: HLA-typed donors were the source of approximately 85 million unique TCRs held in an early data release.

V dropped 0 bases and J dropped 6; count of bases not matched to a gene: 0. The CDR3 runs to 14 residues. CDR1 is MGHRA and CDR2 is YSYEKL in the germline V gene. Study-level results: The sole available immune exposure information was CMV serostatus.

13 Jbeta primers and 60 Vbeta primers were used for the PCR. TCRdb's table, derived via immunoSEQ multiplex PCR, lists solely in-frame clones and lacks some. The table shows some 130,000 clones, with around 83% occurring only once. To note about this clone: Antigen unknown.

The receptor's source is a man between 45 and 60 years old in good health and CMV-seronegative. The chain combines TRBV4-1 with TRBJ2-1; 9 bases line up with TRBD1. Sequenced sample: PBMCs. The CDR3 loop reads CASSQEDRGNEQFF. The DNA for the CDR3 is TGCGCCAGCAGCCAAGAGGACAGGGGCAATGAGCAGTTCTTC.